This T cell receptor beta chain comes out of a study of CD8 T cells in ankylosing spondylitis. Regarding the study as a whole: Disease-linked clones were found to be CD8+ and relatively rare in peripheral blood.

This CDR3 has 14 amino acids. V was pared by 0 bases and J by 2 bases, with 8 bases between. Molecular-barcoded quantitative 5'-RACE produced these TCR beta libraries. Via MiXCR, TCRdb re-called the 5' RACE reads, giving one row per CDR3 protein. The table records roughly 130,000 distinct CDR3 sequences, roughly 6.6% of them present only once. This clonotype was recorded at least ten times. Its target is not known. The sample comprised blood, either unsorted or a sorted T cell fraction (not recorded which). The sequence came from a male donor with ankylosing spondylitis or in good health (not recorded which). The chain joins TRBV12-3 or TRBV12-4 to TRBJ2-7, with D possibly being TRBD1 (6 bases). CDR3 sequence reads: CASSLARQAYEQYF. The CDR3 DNA is TGTGCCAGCAGTTTAGCTCGACAGGCCTACGAGCAGTACTTC.